The text below deals with one T cell receptor beta chain. These data belong to a study of blood T cell repertoires in COVID-19. Study-level background: Sites across the United States, Italy and Spain contributed samples from acute and convalescent COVID-19.

In the authors' methods: Reference gene primers were amplified, and this amplification served to estimate nucleated cell counts. Produced via immunoSEQ multiplex PCR; TCRdb's table is partial and in-frame only. The D gene and trimming were derived from the DNA, and the V and J assignments and clone size from that table. The table lists under 150,000 clones, 75% to 90% of them singletons. CDR3 length: 14 residues. Between the trimmed V and J ends, which lost 4 bases and 2 bases, there was a span of 12 bases. Germline-derived CDR1 and CDR2 are SGHRS and YFSETQ. The receptor was isolated from a man aged 45-65 years with active or convalescent COVID-19. Input material: peripheral blood. The chain combines TRBV5-1 with TRBJ2-5; D is perhaps TRBD1 (6 bases). The CDR3 here is CASSSLQGQETQYF. CDR3 DNA: TGCGCCAGCAGCAGCCTACAGGGTCAAGAGACCCAGTACTTC.